The 10 T cell receptor beta chains below all came from one sample that was sequenced in a study of tumor-infiltrating lymphocytes in localized non-small cell lung cancer. Data came from immunoSEQ multiplex PCR; TCRdb stores just in-frame clones and leaves some out. This table holds 17,000 or so clones, under 80% found once. Material for sequencing was lung tumor tissue. Every receptor here comes from a human donor with non-small cell lung cancer.

The chain combines TRBV19 with TRBJ2-5; D is possibly TRBD2 (7 bases). CDR3 size: 13 residues. Looked up from germline, CDR1 is LNHDA and CDR2 is SQIVND (reference sequence). Trimming stripped 8 bases from V and 5 bases from J, with 15 bases between. CDR3 DNA: TGTGCCAGTGGGGGCGGGAGAGGTGAGACCCAGTACTTC. As protein: CASGGGRGETQYF.

V and J are TRBV27 and TRBJ1-2, with D hard to call. The CDR3 loop spans 13 amino acids. V was shortened by 2 bases and J by 4 bases, with 8 bases between the two germline ends. In germline, CDR1 is MNHEY, CDR2 SMNVEV (reference sequence). CDR3 region: CASSLQDLYGYTF. The CDR3 DNA follows: TGTGCCAGCAGTTTACAGGATCTCTATGGCTACACCTTC.

The CDR3 region has the DNA TGTGCCAGCAGTTTACGGGAGCCCATAGGGTATGGCTACACCTTC. As protein: CASSLREPIGYGYTF. The chain links TRBV28 to TRBJ1-2; no definite D call. Germline values: CDR1 MDHEN, CDR2 SYDVKM. The V gene lost 2 bases and the J gene lost 5 bases, with 15 bases spanning the gap. The CDR3 is 15 amino acids.

This chain connects TRBV6-1 to TRBJ2-5, with 7 bases fitting TRBD2. Germline assignment: CDR1 MNHNS and CDR2 SASEGT. With V trimmed by 10 bases and J by 4 bases, 12 bases remained unmatched. This CDR3 is 14 amino acids long. This CDR3 is CATQRDWGIETQYF. The CDR3, as DNA: TGTGCCACCCAGCGGGATTGGGGGATAGAGACCCAGTACTTC.

The chain carries TRBV5-1 and TRBJ2-7; 8 bases match TRBD1. V lost 5 bases and J lost 0; bases outside the gene matches: 4. The CDR3 extends over 14 amino acids. CDR1 SGHRS and CDR2 YFSETQ come from the germline V gene. For the CDR3, the DNA is TGCGCCAGCAGGGAAGACAGGGGCTCCTACGAGCAGTACTTC. It translates to CASREDRGSYEQYF.

The genes are TRBV30 and TRBJ2-3, with 9 bases lining up with TRBD2. The CDR3 sequence is 14 residues long. The germline V gene encodes CDR1 GTSNPN and CDR2 SVGIG (reference sequence). The V gene end was trimmed by 1 base and the J gene end by 1 base; junction bases not matched to a gene: 0. The CDR3 DNA reads TGTGCCTGGAGTGGGACTAGCGGCACAGATACGCAGTATTTT. Amino acid sequence: CAWSGTSGTDTQYF.

About this clone itself: The same CDR3 can be traced to other DNA sequences in this sample. J is TRBJ1-3 and V is TRBV9; D unclear. V was clipped by 0 bases and J by 2 bases, with 9 bases between them. CDR1 is SGDLS, CDR2 YYNGEE, per germline. CDR3 size: 15 residues. In DNA, the CDR3 is TGTGCCAGCAGCGTAGAAGGAGCCGCTGGAAACACCATATATTTT. Amino acid sequence: CASSVEGAAGNTIYF.

The genes are TRBV28 and TRBJ2-5; D unresolved. V was clipped by 2 bases and J by 7 bases, with 20 bases between them. Looked up from germline, CDR1 is MDHEN and CDR2 is SYDVKM. This CDR3 has 16 residues. CDR3 residues: CASSLKGRSDKGTQYF. DNA for the CDR3: TGTGCCAGCAGTTTAAAGGGCCGCTCAGACAAGGGGACCCAGTACTTC.

This rearrangement joins TRBV5-1 to TRBJ2-2; D perhaps matches TRBD2 (6 bases). The CDR3 loop spans 15 amino acids. The germline CDR1 and CDR2 sequences are SGHRS and YFSETQ. The germline V and J ends were trimmed by 1 base and 3 bases, with 10 bases remaining between them. CDR3 nucleotide sequence: TGCGCCAGCAGCTTGAGCGGGCGCGACACCGGGGAGCTGTTTTTT. It yields the protein CASSLSGRDTGELFF.

The chain couples TRBV9 to TRBJ1-2, with D tentatively TRBD1 (5 bases). The CDR3 length is 15 residues. Trimming removed 4 bases from V and 2 bases from J, with 15 bases in between. The germline V gene has CDR1 SGDLS and CDR2 YYNGEE. This CDR3 reads CASSLLGGTNYGYTF. Here the CDR3 DNA reads TGTGCCAGCAGCCTCCTGGGGGGAACCAACTATGGCTACACCTTC.